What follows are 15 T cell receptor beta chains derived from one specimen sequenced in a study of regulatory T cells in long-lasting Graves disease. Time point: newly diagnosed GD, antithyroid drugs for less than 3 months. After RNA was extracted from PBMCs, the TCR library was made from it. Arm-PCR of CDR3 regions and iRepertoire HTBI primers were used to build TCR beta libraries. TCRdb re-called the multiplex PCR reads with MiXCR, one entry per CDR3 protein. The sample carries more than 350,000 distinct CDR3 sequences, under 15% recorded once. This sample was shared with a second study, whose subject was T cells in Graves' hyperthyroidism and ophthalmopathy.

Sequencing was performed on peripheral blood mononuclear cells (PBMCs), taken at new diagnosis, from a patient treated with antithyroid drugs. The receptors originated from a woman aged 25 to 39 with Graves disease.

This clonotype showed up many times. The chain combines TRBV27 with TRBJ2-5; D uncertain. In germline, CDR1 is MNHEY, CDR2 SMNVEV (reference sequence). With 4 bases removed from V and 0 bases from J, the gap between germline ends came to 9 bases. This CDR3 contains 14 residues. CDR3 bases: TGTGCCAGCAGTTCCCTCGGGTACCAAGAGACCCAGTACTTC. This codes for CASSSLGYQETQYF.

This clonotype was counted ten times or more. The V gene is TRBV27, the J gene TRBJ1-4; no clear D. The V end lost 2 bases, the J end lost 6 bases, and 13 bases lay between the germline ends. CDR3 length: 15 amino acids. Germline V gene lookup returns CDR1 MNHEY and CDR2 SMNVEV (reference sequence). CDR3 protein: CASSLGPQVYEKLFF. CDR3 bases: TGTGCCAGCAGTTTAGGTCCGCAGGTTTATGAAAAACTGTTTTTT.

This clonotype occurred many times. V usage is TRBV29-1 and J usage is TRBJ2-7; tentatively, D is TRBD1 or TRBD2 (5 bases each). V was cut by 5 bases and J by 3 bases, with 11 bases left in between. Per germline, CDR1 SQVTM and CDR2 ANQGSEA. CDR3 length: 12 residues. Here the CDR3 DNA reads TGCAGCGTTATAGCAGGGAGCTACGAGCAGTACTTC. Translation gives CSVIAGSYEQYF.

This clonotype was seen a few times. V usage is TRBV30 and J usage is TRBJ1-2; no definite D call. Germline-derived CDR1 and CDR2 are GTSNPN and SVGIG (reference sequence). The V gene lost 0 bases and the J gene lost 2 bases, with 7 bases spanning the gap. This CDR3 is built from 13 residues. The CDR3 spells CAWSVGQNYGYTF. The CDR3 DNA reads TGTGCCTGGAGTGTAGGGCAGAACTATGGCTACACCTTC.

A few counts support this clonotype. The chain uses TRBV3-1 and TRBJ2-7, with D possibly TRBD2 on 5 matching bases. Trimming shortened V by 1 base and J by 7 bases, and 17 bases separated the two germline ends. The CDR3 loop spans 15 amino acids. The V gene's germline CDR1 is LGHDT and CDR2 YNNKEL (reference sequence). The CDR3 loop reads CASSQVAILLNEQYF. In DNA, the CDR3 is TGTGCCAGCAGCCAAGTAGCGATCCTACTCAATGAGCAGTACTTC.

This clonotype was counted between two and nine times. As DNA, the CDR3 is TGCAGTGCTAGAGGAGCCGGGACGGGGAACTATGGCTACACCTTC. The encoded protein is CSARGAGTGNYGYTF. This chain links TRBV20-1 with TRBJ1-2; perhaps TRBD1 as D (5 bases). The CDR3 is 15 amino acids. The ends were cut back, 1 base at V and 2 bases at J, with 14 bases in the middle. Germline lookup yields CDR1 DFQATT and CDR2 SNEGSKA (reference sequence).

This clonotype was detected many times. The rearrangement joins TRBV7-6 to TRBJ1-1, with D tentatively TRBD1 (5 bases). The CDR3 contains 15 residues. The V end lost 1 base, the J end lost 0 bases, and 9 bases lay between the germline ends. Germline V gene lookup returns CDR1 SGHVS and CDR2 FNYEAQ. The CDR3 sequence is CASSLDVGVNTEAFF. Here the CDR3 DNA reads TGTGCCAGCAGCTTAGATGTAGGGGTGAACACTGAAGCTTTCTTT.

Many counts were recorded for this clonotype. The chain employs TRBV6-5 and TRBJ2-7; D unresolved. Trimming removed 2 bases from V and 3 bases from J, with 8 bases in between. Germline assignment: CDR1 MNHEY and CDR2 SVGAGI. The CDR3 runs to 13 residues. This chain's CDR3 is CASSYGGDYEQYF. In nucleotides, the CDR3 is TGTGCCAGCAGTTACGGCGGCGACTACGAGCAGTACTTC.

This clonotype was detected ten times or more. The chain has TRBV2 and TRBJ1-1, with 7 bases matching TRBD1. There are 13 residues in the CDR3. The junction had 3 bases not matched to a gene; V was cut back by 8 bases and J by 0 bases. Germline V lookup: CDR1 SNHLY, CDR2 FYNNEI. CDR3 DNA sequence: TGTGCCAGCGGGGACAGTCTGAACACTGAAGCTTTCTTT. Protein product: CASGDSLNTEAFF.

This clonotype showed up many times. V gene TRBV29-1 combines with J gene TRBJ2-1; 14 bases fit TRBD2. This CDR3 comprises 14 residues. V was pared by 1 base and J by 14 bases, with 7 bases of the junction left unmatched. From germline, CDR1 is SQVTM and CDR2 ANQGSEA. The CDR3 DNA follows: TGCAGCGTTGAAGCCCGACTAGCGGGAGGGCTAGAGTTCTTC. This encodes CSVEARLAGGLEFF.

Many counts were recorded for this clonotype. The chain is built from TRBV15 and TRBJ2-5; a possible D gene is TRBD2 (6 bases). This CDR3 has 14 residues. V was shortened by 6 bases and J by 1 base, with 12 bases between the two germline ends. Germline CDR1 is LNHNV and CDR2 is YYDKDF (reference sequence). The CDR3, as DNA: TGTGCCACCAGATTGGGGGGACGCCAAGAGACCCAGTACTTC. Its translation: CATRLGGRQETQYF.

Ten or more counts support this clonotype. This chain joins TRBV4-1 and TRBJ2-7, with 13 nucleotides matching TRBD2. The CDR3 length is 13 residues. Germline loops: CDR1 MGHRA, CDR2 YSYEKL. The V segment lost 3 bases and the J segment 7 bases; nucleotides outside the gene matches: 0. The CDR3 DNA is TGCGCCAGCAGCCAGGGACTAGCGGGAGAGCAGTACTTC. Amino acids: CASSQGLAGEQYF.

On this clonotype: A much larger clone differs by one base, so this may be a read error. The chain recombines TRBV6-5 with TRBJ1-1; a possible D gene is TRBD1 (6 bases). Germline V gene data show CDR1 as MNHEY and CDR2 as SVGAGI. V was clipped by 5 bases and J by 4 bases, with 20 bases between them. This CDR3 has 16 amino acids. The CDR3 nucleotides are TGTGCCAGCAGTAACTTCAGGGGCTTGACGACCACTGAAGCTTTCTTT. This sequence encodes CASSNFRGLTTTEAFF.

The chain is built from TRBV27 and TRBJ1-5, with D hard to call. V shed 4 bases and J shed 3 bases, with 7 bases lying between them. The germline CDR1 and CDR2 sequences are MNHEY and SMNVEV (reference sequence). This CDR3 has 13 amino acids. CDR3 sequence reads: CASSSGYNQPQHF. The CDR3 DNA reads TGTGCCAGCAGTTCTGGGTACAATCAGCCCCAGCATTTT.

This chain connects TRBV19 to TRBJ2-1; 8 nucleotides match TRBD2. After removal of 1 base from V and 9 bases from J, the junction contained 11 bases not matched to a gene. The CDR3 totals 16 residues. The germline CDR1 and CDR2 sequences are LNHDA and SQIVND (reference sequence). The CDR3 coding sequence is TGTGCCAGTAGTATAGTCGACTACGTGGCGGGAGGTGAGCAGTTCTTC. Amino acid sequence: CASSIVDYVAGGEQFF.